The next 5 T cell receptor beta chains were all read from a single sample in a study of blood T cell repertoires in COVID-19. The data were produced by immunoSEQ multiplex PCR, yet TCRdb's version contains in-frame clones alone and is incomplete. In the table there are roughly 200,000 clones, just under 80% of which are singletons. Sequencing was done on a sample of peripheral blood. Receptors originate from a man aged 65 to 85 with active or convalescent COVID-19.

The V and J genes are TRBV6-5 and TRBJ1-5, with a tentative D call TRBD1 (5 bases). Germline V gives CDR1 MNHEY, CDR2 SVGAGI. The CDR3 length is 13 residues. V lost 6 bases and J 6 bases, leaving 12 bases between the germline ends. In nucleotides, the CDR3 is TGTGCCAGCAGCAAGGGGTGGAGTCAGCCCCAGCATTTT. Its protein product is CASSKGWSQPQHF.

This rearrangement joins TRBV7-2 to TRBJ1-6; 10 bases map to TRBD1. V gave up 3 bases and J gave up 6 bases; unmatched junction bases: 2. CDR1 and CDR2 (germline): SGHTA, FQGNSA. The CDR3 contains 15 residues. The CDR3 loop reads CASSLGTGANSPLHF. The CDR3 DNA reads TGTGCCAGCAGCTTGGGGACAGGGGCTAATTCACCCCTCCACTTT.

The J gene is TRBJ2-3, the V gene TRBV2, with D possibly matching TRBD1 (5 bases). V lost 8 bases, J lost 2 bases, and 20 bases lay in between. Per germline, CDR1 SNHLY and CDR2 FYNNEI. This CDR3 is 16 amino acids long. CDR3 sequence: CASDLGGAAYTDTQYF. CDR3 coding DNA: TGTGCCAGCGATTTGGGTGGGGCCGCATACACAGATACGCAGTATTTT.

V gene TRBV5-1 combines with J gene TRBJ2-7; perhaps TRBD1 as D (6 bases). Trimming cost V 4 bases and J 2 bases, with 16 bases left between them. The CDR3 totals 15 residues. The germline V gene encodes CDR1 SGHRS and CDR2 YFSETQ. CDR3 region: CASSKGTSLPYEQYF. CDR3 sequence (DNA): TGCGCCAGCAGCAAAGGGACATCTCTCCCCTACGAGCAGTACTTC. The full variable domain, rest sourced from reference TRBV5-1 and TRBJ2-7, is KAGVTQTPRYLIKTRGQQVTLSCSPISGHRSVSWYQQTPGQGLQFLFEYFSETQRNKGNFPGRFSGRQFSNSRSEMNVSTLELGDSALYLCASSKGTSLPYEQYFGPGTRLTVT.

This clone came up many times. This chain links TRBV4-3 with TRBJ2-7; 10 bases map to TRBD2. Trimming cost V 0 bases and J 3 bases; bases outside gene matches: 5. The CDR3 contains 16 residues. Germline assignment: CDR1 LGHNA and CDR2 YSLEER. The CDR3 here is CASSQDIGLADYEQYF. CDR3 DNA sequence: TGCGCCAGCAGCCAAGATATAGGACTAGCGGACTACGAGCAGTACTTC.